Each of the 4 T cell receptor beta chains below was sequenced from the same sample in a study of TIL therapy for anti-PD-1-resistant metastatic lung cancer. This was the immunoSEQ v3 assay. Only in-frame clones appear in the TCRdb table, and some are missing; sequencing was by immunoSEQ multiplex PCR. The profile shows tens of thousands of clones, around 64% of them singletons. Time point of the sample: pre-treatment sample, taken before nivolumab and TIL therapy. Pleural nodules or supraclavicular lymph nodes made up most of the excised metastases sampled. Source: tumor tissue, taken at baseline. The receptors here all came from a person aged 25 to 85 with non-small cell lung cancer.

The V and J genes are TRBV5-4 and TRBJ2-1; 10 bases align to TRBD2. This CDR3 is built from 15 residues. Germline V lookup: CDR1 SGHNT, CDR2 YYREEE (reference sequence). Germline trimming cut 0 bases from V and 9 bases from J; bases unmatched to any gene: 6. The CDR3 reads CASSLGAGGVSEQFF. The CDR3 coding sequence is TGTGCCAGCAGCTTGGGAGCGGGGGGGGTGAGTGAGCAGTTCTTC.

This clone is medium-sized in the sample. The chain's CDR3 is CASSQDPKSGANVLTF. The CDR3 nucleotides read TGCGCCAGCAGCCAAGATCCTAAATCTGGGGCCAACGTCCTGACTTTC. J is TRBJ2-6 and V is TRBV4-1; no firm D call. Germline loops: CDR1 MGHRA, CDR2 YSYEKL. Trimming took off 0 bases at V and 1 base at J, with 7 bases between the two ends. The CDR3 totals 16 residues.

This clone was detected a few times. The rearrangement links TRBV7-2 to TRBJ1-6, with no clear D. The CDR3 length is 14 residues. CDR1 is SGHTA, CDR2 FQGNSA, per germline. V was trimmed by 1 base and J by 8 bases, leaving 9 bases between them. The chain's CDR3 is CASSLEVHDSPLHF. The CDR3 DNA is TGTGCCAGCAGCTTAGAGGTCCACGATTCACCCCTCCACTTT.

This clone was found once. The chain carries TRBV6-4 and TRBJ2-7; no firm D call. The CDR3 covers 14 residues. Trimming stripped 3 bases from V and 3 bases from J, with 12 bases between. Germline V gives CDR1 MRHNA, CDR2 SNTAGT. CDR3 bases: TGTGCCAGCAGTGATTGCCAATTATTCTACGAGCAGTACTTC. It is translated as CASSDCQLFYEQYF.